This TCR beta chain was identified during a study of cytomegalovirus exposure and HLA in healthy donors. In the PCR, 60 Vbeta and 13 Jbeta primers were used. This table comes from immunoSEQ multiplex PCR, and its TCRdb copy is limited to in-frame clones, with some not included. The table has about 110,000 clones, approximately 80% seen once; the top ten hold around 3.4%. Germline V lookup: CDR1 SGHDN, CDR2 FVKESK. Trimming took off 5 bases at V and 1 base at J, with 14 bases between the two ends. This CDR3 spans 15 amino acids. Sample: PBMCs. The receptor's source is a man aged 55 to 70 in good health and CMV-seronegative. This sequence joins TRBV14 and TRBJ1-1; the D is unclear. CDR3 region: CASSFQQGRNTEAFF. CDR3 coding DNA: TGTGCCAGCAGCTTCCAACAAGGGAGGAACACTGAAGCTTTCTTT. Together with reference TRBV14 and TRBJ1-1, the CDR3 gives the full variable domain: EAGVTQFPSHSVIEKGQTVTLRCDPISGHDNLYWYRRVMGKEIKFLLHFVKESKQDESGMPNNRFLAERTGGTYSTLKVQPAELEDSGVYFCASSFQQGRNTEAFFGQGTRLTVV.